The 15 T cell receptor beta chains presented below share a single source sample, sequenced in a study of blood T cells in healthy people across ages. Then a second PCR, running roughly 7 to 11 cycles, was carried out with a sample-barcoded 5' primer and a J-beta primer mix. From the 5' RACE reads, TCRdb called clonotypes with MiXCR, one entry per CDR3 protein. The repertoire holds roughly 1.5 million distinct CDR3 sequences, with less than 45% as singletons. Sequencing was done on a sample of blood. The receptors here all came from a woman aged 18-29 years in good health.

This clonotype was counted a few times. The V gene is TRBV12-3 or TRBV12-4, the J gene TRBJ2-5; TRBD1 matches 11 bases. This CDR3 is 15 amino acids long. V shed 6 bases, J shed 5 bases, and the junction held 8 bases outside the gene matches. The CDR3, as DNA: TGTGCCAGCAGACCATCGGACAGGGGGCGGGAGACCCAGTACTTC. It specifies CASRPSDRGRETQYF.

The CDR3 reads CASSLAQVRTDTQYF. The CDR3 nucleotides read TGTGCCAGCAGCTTAGCCCAGGTCAGGACAGATACGCAGTATTTT. The chain links TRBV7-9 to TRBJ2-3; D is unresolved. The CDR3 is made up of 15 amino acids. V lost 0 bases and J lost 3, with 10 bases in between. Germline V CDR1 and CDR2: SEHNR, FQNEAQ (reference sequence).

The gene calls are TRBV7-9 and TRBJ2-1, with 9 bases lining up with TRBD2. V lost 4 bases, J lost 5 bases, and 12 bases stayed unmatched. The CDR3 length is 17 residues. CDR1 is SEHNR and CDR2 is FQNEAQ in the germline V gene (reference sequence). This CDR3 is CASSSQPGTSRHNEQFF. The CDR3 nucleotides read TGTGCCAGCAGCTCCCAACCTGGGACTAGCAGACACAATGAGCAGTTCTTC.

In its sample, this clonotype was seen a few times. V usage is TRBV29-1 and J usage is TRBJ2-7, with D perhaps TRBD1 (5 bases). Trimming removed 1 base at V and 6 bases at J, with 19 bases between. The CDR3 is 15 residues long. Germline V gene data show CDR1 as SQVTM and CDR2 as ANQGSEA. Here the CDR3 DNA reads TGCAGCGTTGAAGCCGAGAACAGGCAAAGGGGCGAGCAGTACTTC. Translating it yields CSVEAENRQRGEQYF.

The chain has TRBV20-1 and TRBJ1-2; D is uncertain. The CDR3 spans 16 residues. V was trimmed by 6 bases and J by 0 bases, leaving 20 bases between them. CDR1 is DFQATT and CDR2 is SNEGSKA in the germline V gene (reference sequence). Written as DNA, the CDR3 is TGCAGTGCCAATCGAGCGCAGGACGCAGCTAACTATGGCTACACCTTC. It codes for CSANRAQDAANYGYTF.

This clonotype was seen a few times. The rearrangement links TRBV10-3 to TRBJ2-3; D unresolved. The CDR3 length is 13 residues. Germline loops: CDR1 ENHRY, CDR2 SYGVKD. The V gene lost 4 bases and the J gene lost 0 bases, with 5 bases spanning the gap. The DNA of the CDR3 is TGTGCCATCAGTGCGGCGAGCACAGATACGCAGTATTTT. Encoded protein: CAISAASTDTQYF.

V gene TRBV6-5 combines with J gene TRBJ2-1, with 10 bases aligning to TRBD2. The CDR3 extends over 17 amino acids. Germline-derived CDR1 and CDR2 are MNHEY and SVGAGI. Germline trimming cut 0 bases from V and 6 bases from J; bases unmatched to any gene: 8. The CDR3: CASSYSYGTSEVNEQFF. The CDR3 nucleotides are TGTGCCAGCAGTTACTCGTACGGGACTAGCGAGGTCAATGAGCAGTTCTTC.

The V and J genes are TRBV4-3 and TRBJ2-1; TRBD2 agrees at 9 bases. The V and J ends lost 0 bases and 4 bases, in that order; junction bases with no gene match: 7. The CDR3 is made up of 17 amino acids. CDR1 is LGHNA, CDR2 YSLEER, per germline. CDR3 nucleotides: TGCGCCAGCAGCCAAGACGCATGGCGGGGGGGTTACAATGAGCAGTTCTTC. It translates to CASSQDAWRGGYNEQFF.

As to this clonotype: A junction boundary mismatches the germline segment, possibly from a read error. The chain employs TRBV6-1 and TRBJ2-2; perhaps D is TRBD1 or TRBD2 (5 bases each). Looked up from germline, CDR1 is MNHNS and CDR2 is SASEGT. The CDR3 runs 15 residues. The chain's CDR3 is CASRSDSLHTGELFF. DNA for the CDR3: TGTGCCAGCAGATCAGACAGCTTACACACCGGGGAACTGTTTTTT.

Of note for this clonotype: A junction end diverges from the germline sequence, so it may reflect a read error. The gene calls are TRBV15 and TRBJ2-1; either TRBD1 or TRBD2 may fit D (5 bases each). This CDR3 contains 14 residues. The V gene's germline CDR1 is LNHNV and CDR2 YYDKDF (reference sequence). This chain's CDR3 is CVTSRGVSYNEQFF. The DNA of the CDR3 is TGTGTCACCAGCAGAGGGGTCTCCTACAATGAGCAGTTCTTC.

This clonotype appeared a few times. This chain links TRBV12-3 or TRBV12-4 with TRBJ2-1; 12 bases line up with TRBD2. V dropped 6 bases and J dropped 5; count of bases not matched to a gene: 2. This CDR3 spans 14 amino acids. CDR3 protein: CASRRTSGDNEQFF. The CDR3 DNA reads as TGTGCCAGCAGACGGACTAGCGGGGACAATGAGCAGTTCTTC.

Concerning this clonotype: The junction does not match germline at one end; this may be a read error. The chain employs TRBV7-3 and TRBJ2-1, with D perhaps TRBD2 (5 bases). CDR3 length: 14 residues. Germline V gives CDR1 SGHTA, CDR2 FQGTGA. CDR3 in DNA: TGTGCCGGCAGCTCGGGGAGCTCCTACAATGAGCAGTTCTTC. Translating gives CAGSSGSSYNEQFF.

The V gene is TRBV9, the J gene TRBJ2-3, with a tentative D call TRBD2 (6 bases). The CDR3 is made up of 16 amino acids. CDR1 and CDR2 from the germline V gene are SGDLS and YYNGEE. The V gene lost 4 bases and the J gene lost 0 bases, with 15 bases spanning the gap. The CDR3 sequence is CASSTGTASSTDTQYF. CDR3 in DNA: TGTGCCAGCAGCACCGGGACTGCTTCTAGCACAGATACGCAGTATTTT.

This chain links TRBV4-2 with TRBJ2-4, with D unclear. V was cut by 0 bases and J by 0 bases, with 15 bases left in between. There are 18 residues in the CDR3. Germline V gene lookup returns CDR1 LGHNA and CDR2 YNFKEQ. This chain's CDR3 is CASSQEETGNLAKNIQYF. In DNA form, the CDR3 reads TGTGCCAGCAGCCAAGAAGAGACTGGAAACCTAGCCAAAAACATTCAGTACTTC.

The chain combines TRBV7-3 with TRBJ1-6; possible D gene TRBD1, 6 bases. Trimming removed 4 bases at V and 8 bases at J, with 9 bases between. CDR3 size: 13 residues. Germline CDR1 SGHTA, CDR2 FQGTGA. CDR3 loop: CASSSYRDSPLHF. The DNA of the CDR3 is TGTGCCAGCAGCTCATACAGGGATTCACCCCTCCACTTT.